This T cell receptor beta chain is from a study of blood T cell repertoires in COVID-19. Across the study: From the United States, Italy and Spain came samples of acute and convalescent COVID-19. In each case, the material was cDNA or gDNA derived from T cells, B-cell-depleted T cells, or PBMCs.

Assignments of participants to cohorts depended upon their own reported clinical history. Repertoires were generated with immunoSEQ multiplex PCR, while TCRdb's copy carries only in-frame clones and drops some. The sample consists of around 290,000 clones, 88% of them appearing once. The origin of this receptor is a woman in her 30s who had recovered from COVID-19. Specimen: PBMCs or T cells enriched from blood (not recorded which).

CDR3 in amino acids: CASSLGRDRGGYTF. CDR3 sequence (DNA): TGTGCCAGCAGCTTAGGCAGGGACAGAGGGGGCTACACCTTC. This chain uses TRBV7-8 with TRBJ1-2; 7 nucleotides align to TRBD1. The CDR3 contains 14 residues. CDR1 is SGHVS, CDR2 FQNEAQ, per germline. Trimming removed 1 base from V and 8 bases from J; junction bases left unmatched: 7.